This T cell receptor (beta chain) is drawn from a study of blood T cell repertoires in COVID-19. Study-level information: Some COVID-19 samples were acute and others convalescent; all came from the United States, Italy and Spain. PBMCs, B-cell-depleted T cells, or T cells were the source of the cDNA or gDNA that made up the material.

Germline trimming cut 6 bases from V and 2 bases from J; bases unmatched to any gene: 6. The CDR3 runs to 14 residues. The germline CDR1 and CDR2 sequences are SQVTM and ANQGSEA. How the authors handled the data: Amplification from reference gene primers served as the basis for estimated nucleated cell counts. Generated by immunoSEQ multiplex PCR, the TCRdb table keeps only in-frame clones and is missing some. That table furnishes V, J and clone size, whereas the DNA furnished D and trimming. The profile shows under 150,000 clones, around 89% of them singletons. What was sequenced was peripheral blood. The TCR sequence derives from a man in his forties or fifties with active or convalescent COVID-19. This chain uses TRBV29-1 with TRBJ1-4; 7 nucleotides line up with TRBD1. This CDR3 reads CSVRRGQTNEKLFF. For the CDR3, the DNA is TGCAGCGTGCGCCGGGGACAGACTAATGAAAAACTGTTTTTT. The full variable domain, with the rest looked up from reference TRBV29-1 and TRBJ1-4, is SAVISQKPSRDICQRGTSLTIQCQVDSQVTMMFWYRQQPGQSLTLIATANQGSEATYESGFVIDKFPISRPNLTFSTLTVSNMSPEDSSIYLCSVRRGQTNEKLFFGSGTQLSVL.